The clone carrying this TCR beta chain was picked up many times. What it binds is unknown. The CDR3 has 16 amino acids. Trimming cost V 2 bases and J 5 bases, with 18 bases left between them. Germline CDR1 reads SGHTA; CDR2 reads FQGNSA. The source of the sample is a study of T cell repertoires in cytomegalovirus infection. Study conclusions and caveats: HLA-C-restricted CMV clonotypes gave the most frequent clonotype in two of eight donors.

TCRdb independently ran MiXCR on the reads; one entry per CDR3 protein. Seen here are approximately 730,000 distinct CDR3 sequences, almost 30% observed once, and the top ten hold under 15%. The TCR sequence derives from a human donor in good health (CMV status not recorded). Some clones in this sample may be carry-over from other donors' samples. The J gene is TRBJ2-5, the V gene TRBV7-2; maybe TRBD2 (5 bases). The sample here was cultured CD8+ T cells from PBMCs, taken from culture after CMV antigen stimulation. In DNA form, the CDR3 reads TGTGCCAGCAGCTTAATAGCGATCTCCTTTGAGGAGACCCAGTACTTC. Its translation is CASSLIAISFEETQYF.